This TCR beta chain comes out of a study of regulatory T cells in long-lasting Graves disease. Construction of TCR beta libraries relied on iRepertoire HTBI primers and on Arm-PCR targeting CDR3 regions. TCRdb processed the multiplex PCR reads anew with MiXCR; each CDR3 protein has one entry. In the table there are 400,000 to 500,000 distinct CDR3 sequences, less than 20% of which are singletons. Time point reported: newly diagnosed GD, antithyroid drugs for less than 3 months. From RNA extracted from PBMCs, the TCR library was made. This clonotype was seen at least ten times. Antigen: not known. With 6 bases removed from V and 5 bases from J, the gap between germline ends came to 11 bases. Per the germline V gene, CDR1 is DFQATT and CDR2 is SNEGSKA (reference sequence). The CDR3 loop spans 12 amino acids. Whole-study results and caveats: Accuracy could have been hurt by small sample size.

This same sample was also part of a study on T cells in Graves' hyperthyroidism and ophthalmopathy.

Sample: peripheral blood mononuclear cells (PBMCs), taken at new diagnosis, from a patient treated with antithyroid drugs. This chain connects TRBV20-1 to TRBJ2-1, with D uncertain. This clonotype originated in a woman aged 18-30 years with Graves disease. The CDR3 DNA follows: TGCAGTGCCCCTTTTAGGAACAATGAGCAGTTCTTC. Its protein product is CSAPFRNNEQFF.